Sequencing of this T cell receptor beta chain was carried out in a study of T-cell reconstitution after alpha-beta-depleted transplantation in children. This clonotype has ten or more counts. What it binds is unknown. Study results and caveats: Alpha-beta T cells about two months after transplant reportedly derived from several hundred expanded graft clones. T-cell numbers and diversity, one year after transplant, stemmed largely from T cells that were newly produced. Recipient T cells and thymic progenitors that survived gave rise to the high TCRbeta diversity observed at day 60 in some patients.

A TCRbeta library incorporating unique molecular identifiers was prepared. TCRdb itself ran the PCR reads through MiXCR, one entry per CDR3 protein. Among around 300,000 distinct CDR3 sequences, roughly 8.2% were seen once, and the ten largest hold approximately 8.6%. Germline V lookup: CDR1 MNHEY, CDR2 SVGAGI. V lost 2 bases and J lost 3, with 13 bases in between. This CDR3 comprises 15 residues. The origin of this receptor is a female patient aged 2 to 10 who had a stem cell transplant for Fanconi anemia, so the T cells may come from the graft donor. The input for sequencing was peripheral blood, taken 360 days after TCRalphabeta/CD19-depleted stem cell transplant. The genes are TRBV6-5 and TRBJ1-1, with D perhaps matching TRBD1 (5 bases). CDR3 sequence: CASSYVWGSDTEAFF. CDR3 coding DNA: TGTGCCAGCAGTTACGTCTGGGGCAGTGACACTGAAGCTTTCTTT.